Following are 24 T cell receptor beta chains from one sample sequenced in a study of OX40 agonist ivuxolimab in advanced cancers. Assay: immunoSEQ multiplex PCR; the TCRdb copy retains only in-frame clones and omits some. The sample consists of under 85,000 clones, about 89% of them appearing once. Sample: CD4+ or CD8+ T cells sorted from blood, taken in a trial of the OX40 agonist ivuxolimab. These receptors were obtained from an adult with an advanced solid tumor such as melanoma, head and neck, liver or kidney cancer.

CDR3 residues: CASSLALAPGSHQPGRAVNEQFF. In DNA form, the CDR3 reads TGCGCCAGCAGCTTGGCCTTGGCTCCGGGGTCTCACCAGCCCGGGAGGGCCGTCAATGAGCAGTTCTTC. The chain recombines TRBV5-1 with TRBJ2-1; 8 bases match TRBD2. J was trimmed by 6 bases and V by 0 bases; bases with no gene match: 29. Germline CDR1 is SGHRS and CDR2 is YFSETQ. This CDR3 has 23 amino acids. The entire variable domain, with the rest obtained from reference TRBV5-1 and TRBJ2-1, is as follows: KAGVTQTPRYLIKTRGQQVTLSCSPISGHRSVSWYQQTPGQGLQFLFEYFSETQRNKGNFPGRFSGRQFSNSRSEMNVSTLELGDSALYLCASSLALAPGSHQPGRAVNEQFFGPGTRLTVL.

The J gene is TRBJ1-5, the V gene TRBV6-1; D uncertain. The CDR3 runs 12 residues. With 6 bases removed from V and 4 bases from J, the gap between germline ends came to 7 bases. Per germline, CDR1 MNHNS and CDR2 SASEGT. As DNA, the CDR3 is TGTGCCAGCAGGGTTGGTAATCAGCCCCAGCATTTT. Translating gives CASRVGNQPQHF.

This clone was recorded a few times. The rearrangement links TRBV14 to TRBJ2-1; 7 bases map to TRBD1. This CDR3 comprises 15 residues. Germline V gene data show CDR1 as SGHDN and CDR2 as FVKESK. Trimming removed 5 bases from V and 3 bases from J; junction bases left unmatched: 7. CDR3 in DNA: TGTGCCAGCAGCTACCGGGACAGCGTCTACAATGAGCAGTTCTTC. Protein sequence: CASSYRDSVYNEQFF.

The V call is TRBV14, the J call TRBJ2-1; 14 bases are a match to TRBD2. The junction had 4 bases not matched to a gene; V was cut back by 1 base and J by 5 bases. The CDR3 has 17 amino acids. CDR1 and CDR2 (germline): SGHDN, FVKESK. CDR3: CASSQGLAGGPHNEQFF. The CDR3 nucleotides read TGTGCCAGCAGCCAAGGACTAGCGGGAGGGCCCCACAATGAGCAGTTCTTC.

The chain has TRBV9 and TRBJ1-1, with D unclear. V lost 7 bases to trimming and J lost 0 bases, with 16 bases between them. This CDR3 is 15 amino acids long. Germline V gene lookup returns CDR1 SGDLS and CDR2 YYNGEE. DNA for the CDR3: TGTGCCAGCGGGCCGGAGGTCCGGATGAACACTGAAGCTTTCTTT. Protein: CASGPEVRMNTEAFF.

This chain uses TRBV6-5 with TRBJ2-1; perhaps TRBD2 as D (5 bases). The CDR3 has 11 residues. CDR1 is MNHEY and CDR2 is SVGAGI in the germline V gene. Trimming shortened V by 2 bases and J by 9 bases, and 5 bases separated the two germline ends. The CDR3 reads CASSYGSEQFF. The CDR3 DNA is TGTGCCAGCAGTTACGGGAGTGAGCAGTTCTTC.

This clone was picked up a small number of times. The rearrangement uses TRBV10-2 and TRBJ2-1; TRBD2 agrees at 7 bases. Germline loops: CDR1 WSHSY, CDR2 SAAADI. V shed 3 bases and J 8 bases; nucleotides not matched to a gene: 4. The CDR3 consists of 13 residues. CDR3 amino acids: CASSDRTSDEQFF. CDR3 DNA: TGCGCCAGCAGTGACAGGACTAGTGATGAGCAGTTCTTC.

CDR3 sequence reads: CASSIRDRVVTGELFF. The CDR3 nucleotides are TGTGCCAGTAGTATACGGGACAGGGTAGTGACCGGGGAGCTGTTTTTT. The rearrangement links TRBV19 to TRBJ2-2; 9 bases align to TRBD1. J lost 5 bases, V lost 2 bases, and 6 bases had no gene match. CDR3 length: 16 residues. The germline V gene has CDR1 LNHDA and CDR2 SQIVND (reference sequence).

The V and J genes are TRBV29-1 and TRBJ2-7, with D possibly matching TRBD2 (5 bases). The ends were cut back, 0 bases at V and 4 bases at J, with 10 bases in the middle. In germline, CDR1 is SQVTM, CDR2 ANQGSEA. This CDR3 has 13 amino acids. The CDR3 DNA reads as TGCAGCGTTGAAGATTTCCCGGGGTACGAGCAGTACTTC. Its translation is CSVEDFPGYEQYF.

The chain recombines TRBV27 with TRBJ1-1; D might be TRBD1 (5 bases). V lost 5 bases and J lost 0, with 13 bases in between. The CDR3 has 15 residues. Germline V CDR1 and CDR2: MNHEY, SMNVEV (reference sequence). CDR3 DNA: TGTGCCAGCAGTCCTAGGGGTTACGTGAACACTGAAGCTTTCTTT. This gives the protein CASSPRGYVNTEAFF.

The chain couples TRBV7-8 to TRBJ1-3; D may be TRBD1 (5 bases). The germline CDR1 and CDR2 sequences are SGHVS and FQNEAQ. The CDR3 is 13 amino acids. Trimming removed 4 bases at V and 7 bases at J, with 11 bases between. The CDR3 bases are TGTGCCAGCAGCTCCCGGGGGGTTAACACCATATATTTT. Translating it yields CASSSRGVNTIYF.

This chain links TRBV7-3 with TRBJ2-1, with 8 bases lining up with TRBD2. The CDR3 contains 15 residues. Germline V gives CDR1 SGHTA, CDR2 FQGTGA. The junction had 6 bases not matched to a gene; V was cut back by 5 bases and J by 3 bases. This CDR3 is CASSKTSGVYNEQFF. The CDR3 region has the DNA TGTGCCAGCAGCAAAACTAGCGGAGTCTACAATGAGCAGTTCTTC.

The chain uses TRBV14 and TRBJ2-6; D ambiguous. The germline V gene encodes CDR1 SGHDN and CDR2 FVKESK. There are 16 residues in the CDR3. Trimming removed 2 bases at V and 2 bases at J, with 10 bases between. This chain's CDR3 is CASSQIFGAGANVLTF. The CDR3 nucleotides read TGTGCCAGCAGCCAAATTTTTGGAGCTGGGGCCAACGTCCTGACTTTC.

The V and J genes are TRBV28 and TRBJ2-5, with no clear D. Trimming left V 11 bases short and J 0 bases short, with 13 bases between. This CDR3 has 13 amino acids. In germline, CDR1 is MDHEN, CDR2 SYDVKM. The CDR3 nucleotides are TGTGCCGCCAGGTTTGCGAACCAAGAGACCCAGTACTTC. Amino acid sequence: CAARFANQETQYF. The full variable domain, in which reference TRBV28 and TRBJ2-5 provide the parts outside the CDR3, is DVKVTQSSRYLVKRTGEKVFLECVQDMDHENMFWYRQDPGLGLRLIYFSYDVKMKEKGDIPEGYSVSREKKERFSLILESASTNQTSMYLCAARFANQETQYFGPGTRLLVL.

This clone was seen just once. The rearrangement links TRBV29-1 to TRBJ2-7; the D gene is possibly TRBD1 (6 bases). CDR3 size: 12 residues. The V end lost 7 bases, the J end lost 1 base, and 11 bases lay between the germline ends. Per germline, CDR1 SQVTM and CDR2 ANQGSEA. CDR3 sequence: CSATGFSYEQYF. CDR3 sequence (DNA): TGCAGCGCAACAGGGTTTTCCTACGAGCAGTACTTC.

The gene calls are TRBV7-9 and TRBJ2-5, with D perhaps being TRBD1 or TRBD2 (6 bases each). The length of the CDR3 is 14 residues. The V and J ends lost 5 bases and 2 bases respectively, with 12 bases between them. Germline V gene lookup returns CDR1 SEHNR and CDR2 FQNEAQ (reference sequence). DNA of the CDR3: TGTGCCAGCAGCCCGGGGGCGGTGCAAGAGACCCAGTACTTC. This codes for CASSPGAVQETQYF.

This chain uses TRBV5-1 with TRBJ2-2; D may be TRBD1 or TRBD2 (5 bases each). Per the germline V gene, CDR1 is SGHRS and CDR2 is YFSETQ. The CDR3 is 16 residues long. Trimming pared 0 bases from V and 1 base from J, leaving 10 bases between. CDR3 sequence: CASSLGGTQNTGELFF. The CDR3 nucleotides are TGCGCCAGCAGCTTGGGGGGGACCCAGAACACCGGGGAGCTGTTTTTT.

The chain couples TRBV5-6 to TRBJ2-2; D may be TRBD1 (6 bases). The CDR3 has 15 residues. CDR1 SGHDT and CDR2 YYEEEE come from the germline V gene. Trimming cost V 0 bases and J 3 bases, with 9 bases left between them. CDR3 residues: CASSLGQVDTGELFF. The CDR3, as DNA: TGTGCCAGCAGCTTGGGACAGGTGGACACCGGGGAGCTGTTTTTT.

The chain is built from TRBV5-4 and TRBJ2-5; the D is unclear. Germline CDR1 and CDR2: SGHNT and YYREEE (reference sequence). Trimming cost V 0 bases and J 1 base, with 7 bases left between them. This CDR3 has 14 residues. CDR3 in amino acids: CASSLAGSQETQYF. Here the CDR3 DNA reads TGTGCCAGCAGCTTGGCCGGCAGCCAAGAGACCCAGTACTTC.

The V gene is TRBV9, the J gene TRBJ1-1; D remains ambiguous. The germline V gene has CDR1 SGDLS and CDR2 YYNGEE. V was pared by 0 bases and J by 6 bases, with 15 bases between. CDR3 length: 15 amino acids. The CDR3 loop reads CASSVGSPGRPEAFF. CDR3 DNA sequence: TGTGCCAGCAGCGTAGGCTCTCCTGGGAGGCCTGAAGCTTTCTTT.

CDR3 DNA sequence: TGTGCCACCAGCAGAGATCACGGAAACAGGGTGAACGAGCAGTACTTC. This gives the protein CATSRDHGNRVNEQYF. The V and J genes are TRBV15 and TRBJ2-7; possible D gene TRBD1, 6 bases. The ends were cut back, 0 bases at V and 5 bases at J, with 17 bases in the middle. Germline assignment: CDR1 LNHNV and CDR2 YYDKDF (reference sequence). The CDR3 covers 16 residues.

The J gene is TRBJ2-7, the V gene TRBV28; 9 nucleotides align to TRBD1. The CDR3 length is 14 residues. Germline CDR1 MDHEN, CDR2 SYDVKM. The V segment lost 5 bases and the J segment 2 bases; nucleotides outside the gene matches: 4. The CDR3, as DNA: TGTGCCAGCAGTGGACAGGGGCTTGCCTACGAGCAGTACTTC. It translates to CASSGQGLAYEQYF.

CDR3 residues: CASSRLAGGSPSYNEQFF. DNA for the CDR3: TGTGCCAGCAGCCGACTAGCGGGAGGGTCTCCCTCCTACAATGAGCAGTTCTTC. The rearrangement links TRBV7-2 to TRBJ2-1; 14 bases match TRBD2. V lost 5 bases, J lost 0 bases, and 6 bases stayed unmatched. Looked up from germline, CDR1 is SGHTA and CDR2 is FQGNSA. This CDR3 region has 18 residues.

The rearrangement links TRBV18 to TRBJ1-2, with 7 nucleotides matching TRBD1. V was clipped by 3 bases and J by 9 bases; unmatched bases: 7. The length of the CDR3 is 13 residues. The germline V gene encodes CDR1 KGHSH and CDR2 LQKENI. The CDR3 sequence: CASSPLGQASYTF. The CDR3 DNA is TGTGCCAGCTCACCCCTCGGACAGGCCAGCTACACCTTC.